This is a list of T cell receptor beta chains from one sample in a study of blood T cell repertoires in COVID-19. Clones were read by immunoSEQ multiplex PCR, and TCRdb kept only the in-frame ones, dropping some. The top ten clones hold roughly 5.6% of a sample with 40,000 to 55,000 clones, around 83% of them seen once. Sequenced input: peripheral blood. The receptors were gathered from a human donor in a cohort sampled during active COVID-19. Both conserved end residues are part of each CDR3. D genes are given only for firm matches. Clone size is stated in some rows and not others, as once, few, many or a class when expanded.

clone_size: few
j_call: TRBJ1-4
d_call: -
v_call: TRBV7-9
cdr3_nt: TGTGCCAGCAGCTCATCAGGGGCAAATGAAAAACTGTTTTTT
cdr3_aa: CASSSSGANEKLFF

clone_size: few
j_call: TRBJ2-2
d_call: -
v_call: TRBV12-3/TRBV12-4
cdr3_nt: TGTGCCAGCAGTGACAGGTGGACCGGGGAGCTGTTTTTT
cdr3_aa: CASSDRWTGELFF

clone_size: -
j_call: TRBJ2-6
d_call: TRBD2
v_call: TRBV3-1/TRBV3-2
cdr3_nt: TGTGCCAGCAGCCAAGATGCCAGCGGGGGGGCTAACGTCCTGACTTTC
cdr3_aa: CASSQDASGGANVLTF

clone_size: -
j_call: TRBJ1-2
d_call: -
v_call: TRBV19
cdr3_nt: TGTGCCAGTAGTCCGCGGAACCCCAGTAATGGCTACACCTTC
cdr3_aa: CASSPRNPSNGYTF

clone_size: -
j_call: TRBJ2-1
d_call: TRBD2
v_call: TRBV5-4
cdr3_nt: TGTGCCAGCAGCTTGGTAGCGGGGGTCTACAATGAGCAGTTCTTC
cdr3_aa: CASSLVAGVYNEQFF

clone_size: -
j_call: TRBJ1-1
d_call: TRBD1
v_call: TRBV7-2
cdr3_nt: TGTGCCAGCAGCCTAGGGACAGGGGTCCCGGTTACTGAAGCTTTCTTT
cdr3_aa: CASSLGTGVPVTEAFF

clone_size: -
j_call: TRBJ1-2
d_call: -
v_call: TRBV7-9
cdr3_nt: TGTGCCAGCAGCTTATTACAGGGCGACTATGGCTACACCTTC
cdr3_aa: CASSLLQGDYGYTF

clone_size: once
j_call: TRBJ1-1
d_call: TRBD1
v_call: TRBV6-5
cdr3_nt: TGTGCCAGCAGTTACTCGGCCCTGACAGGGGTTGAAGCTTTCTTT
cdr3_aa: CASSYSALTGVEAFF

clone_size: -
j_call: TRBJ2-7
d_call: -
v_call: TRBV27
cdr3_nt: TGTGCCAGCAGTCGCCTAAAGACAGGCTCCTACGAGCAGTACTTC
cdr3_aa: CASSRLKTGSYEQYF

clone_size: -
j_call: TRBJ2-1
d_call: TRBD2
v_call: TRBV7-6
cdr3_nt: TGTGCCAGCAGCTTAGAGGCTAGCGGGGGCTACAATGAGCAGTTCTTC
cdr3_aa: CASSLEASGGYNEQFF

clone_size: -
j_call: TRBJ2-2
d_call: TRBD1
v_call: TRBV5-1
cdr3_nt: TGCGCCAGCAGCTTTGGACCTGCACAGGGGGCCGGGGAGCTGTTTTTT
cdr3_aa: CASSFGPAQGAGELFF

clone_size: -
j_call: TRBJ1-1
d_call: -
v_call: TRBV30
cdr3_nt: TGTGCCTGGAGTGTATTCTCGGGGGACCTCTCGGGATTCTTAAACACTGAAGCTTTCTTT
cdr3_aa: CAWSVFSGDLSGFLNTEAFF

clone_size: -
j_call: TRBJ1-6
d_call: -
v_call: TRBV5-1
cdr3_nt: TGCGCCAGCAGCTTTAAGGGGACCTATAATTCACCCCTCCACTTT
cdr3_aa: CASSFKGTYNSPLHF

clone_size: few
j_call: TRBJ2-3
d_call: -
v_call: TRBV9
cdr3_nt: TGTGCCAGCAGCCCAGGGGCGGTGGGCACAGATACGCAGTATTTT
cdr3_aa: CASSPGAVGTDTQYF

clone_size: -
j_call: TRBJ1-1
d_call: -
v_call: TRBV25-1
cdr3_nt: TGTGCCAGCAAGGAGGCGTTGAACACTGAAGCTTTCTTT
cdr3_aa: CASKEALNTEAFF

clone_size: -
j_call: TRBJ1-1
d_call: -
v_call: TRBV4-1
cdr3_nt: TGCGCCAGCAGCCAAGTCCCCTCCACTGAAGCTTTCTTT
cdr3_aa: CASSQVPSTEAFF

clone_size: -
j_call: TRBJ2-3
d_call: TRBD1
v_call: TRBV7-3
cdr3_nt: TGTGCCAGCAGCATAACCGCCCGCGGGACAGGGGCTTCAGATACGCAGTATTTT
cdr3_aa: CASSITARGTGASDTQYF

clone_size: -
j_call: TRBJ1-6
d_call: -
v_call: TRBV2
cdr3_nt: TGTGCCAGCAGTTCAGACACCGGAGGCAATTCACCCCTCCACTTT
cdr3_aa: CASSSDTGGNSPLHF

clone_size: -
j_call: TRBJ2-7
d_call: TRBD2
v_call: TRBV18
cdr3_nt: TGTGCCAGCTCGCCCGGGCCAGCGGGGATAAACGAGCAGTACTTC
cdr3_aa: CASSPGPAGINEQYF

clone_size: -
j_call: TRBJ2-7
d_call: TRBD2
v_call: TRBV11-2
cdr3_nt: TGTGCCAGCAGCTTAGTCCGGTCTAGCGGGATTTTTTCCTACGAGCAGTACTTC
cdr3_aa: CASSLVRSSGIFSYEQYF

clone_size: once
j_call: TRBJ2-7
d_call: TRBD1
v_call: TRBV10-1
cdr3_nt: TGCGCCAGCAGTGAGTCGAATAGTCTGGGACAGGGGACGGGCGAGCAGTACTTC
cdr3_aa: CASSESNSLGQGTGEQYF

clone_size: -
j_call: TRBJ2-2
d_call: -
v_call: TRBV12-3/TRBV12-4
cdr3_nt: TGTGCCAGCAGACCGACACCAACCGGGGAGCTGTTTTTT
cdr3_aa: CASRPTPTGELFF

clone_size: -
j_call: TRBJ2-3
d_call: -
v_call: TRBV21-1
cdr3_nt: TGTGCCAGCAGCAAAATTTGTCGGAGATCTAGCGGGGGGCACACAGATACGCAGTATTTT
cdr3_aa: CASSKICRRSSGGHTDTQYF

clone_size: -
j_call: TRBJ1-1
d_call: -
v_call: TRBV7-2
cdr3_nt: TGTGCCAGCAGCTGGGGGGACACTGAAGCTTTCTTT
cdr3_aa: CASSWGDTEAFF

clone_size: few
j_call: TRBJ2-7
d_call: -
v_call: TRBV7-9
cdr3_nt: TGTGCCAGCAGCCCATTCTACGAGCAGTACTTC
cdr3_aa: CASSPFYEQYF

clone_size: -
j_call: TRBJ2-2
d_call: TRBD2
v_call: TRBV5-1
cdr3_nt: TGCGCCAGCAGCTTGGGACTAGCGGGGAACACCGGGGAGCTGTTTTTT
cdr3_aa: CASSLGLAGNTGELFF

clone_size: -
j_call: TRBJ1-1
d_call: -
v_call: TRBV20-1
cdr3_nt: TGCAGTGCTAGAGAACCAGGGGTAGCTTTCTTT
cdr3_aa: CSAREPGVAFF

clone_size: few
j_call: TRBJ1-4
d_call: TRBD1
v_call: TRBV5-1
cdr3_nt: TGCGCCAGCAGCCGAGACAGGGTTGGTGAAAAACTGTTTTTT
cdr3_aa: CASSRDRVGEKLFF

clone_size: -
j_call: TRBJ2-7
d_call: -
v_call: TRBV30
cdr3_nt: TGTGCCTGCAGACAGGTACCAATATCCTACGAGCAGTACTTC
cdr3_aa: CACRQVPISYEQYF

clone_size: -
j_call: TRBJ1-1
d_call: -
v_call: TRBV29-1
cdr3_nt: TGCAGCGTTGCCCGCGATGCGGGGGCGAGAGAAGCTTTCTTT
cdr3_aa: CSVARDAGAREAFF

clone_size: -
j_call: TRBJ1-2
d_call: -
v_call: TRBV5-6
cdr3_nt: TGTGCCAGCAGCTTACAGGGCGCCGCTATCTATGGCTACACCTTC
cdr3_aa: CASSLQGAAIYGYTF

clone_size: -
j_call: TRBJ2-3
d_call: TRBD2
v_call: TRBV19
cdr3_nt: TGTGCCAGTAGTAACAGCGGTAGCGGGGAGTCGGATACGCAGTATTTT
cdr3_aa: CASSNSGSGESDTQYF

clone_size: -
j_call: TRBJ2-7
d_call: -
v_call: TRBV6-5
cdr3_nt: TGTGCCAGCAGTTCCTCAGGGGGGGGACGCGAGCAGTACTTC
cdr3_aa: CASSSSGGGREQYF

clone_size: -
j_call: TRBJ2-1
d_call: -
v_call: TRBV11-3
cdr3_nt: TGTGCCAGCAGCTTAGATCCTCCGGACTCCTACTCCTACAATGAGCAGTTCTTC
cdr3_aa: CASSLDPPDSYSYNEQFF

clone_size: -
j_call: TRBJ1-5
d_call: -
v_call: TRBV7-9
cdr3_nt: TGTGCCAGCAGCTTAGGGCAGGGAATGCATTTT
cdr3_aa: CASSLGQGMHF

clone_size: -
j_call: TRBJ2-7
d_call: TRBD2
v_call: TRBV9
cdr3_nt: TGTGCCAGCAGCGTAAGTACTAGCGGGGGCGAGCAGTACTTC
cdr3_aa: CASSVSTSGGEQYF

clone_size: few
j_call: TRBJ1-5
d_call: TRBD1
v_call: TRBV4-1
cdr3_nt: TGCGCCAGCAGCCCCAAGACAGGGGCTCAGCCCCAGCATTTT
cdr3_aa: CASSPKTGAQPQHF

clone_size: few
j_call: TRBJ1-5
d_call: -
v_call: TRBV18
cdr3_nt: TGTGCCAGCTCACCGGGGCAGAGCAATCAGCCCCAGCATTTT
cdr3_aa: CASSPGQSNQPQHF

clone_size: -
j_call: TRBJ2-3
d_call: TRBD2
v_call: TRBV7-4
cdr3_nt: TGTGCCAGCAGCTTAAGTCTAGCGGCAAGCACAGATACGCAGTATTTT
cdr3_aa: CASSLSLAASTDTQYF

clone_size: -
j_call: TRBJ1-2
d_call: TRBD1
v_call: TRBV2
cdr3_nt: TGTGCCAGAGACCGGGACAGGAACTATGGCTACACCTTC
cdr3_aa: CARDRDRNYGYTF

clone_size: -
j_call: TRBJ2-1
d_call: TRBD2
v_call: TRBV5-5
cdr3_nt: TGTGCCAGCAGCCCCGATCCCCACAGCCCGGGAGGGGAGCAGTTCTTC
cdr3_aa: CASSPDPHSPGGEQFF

clone_size: -
j_call: TRBJ1-5
d_call: TRBD1
v_call: TRBV19
cdr3_nt: TGTGCCAGTGGAGAGACAGGGCCCTTAGGGCCCCAGCATTTT
cdr3_aa: CASGETGPLGPQHF

clone_size: many
j_call: TRBJ2-1
d_call: TRBD2
v_call: TRBV4-1
cdr3_nt: TGCGCCAGCAGCCAAGGGAGGGGGACTAGCGGGGATCCTAGCTCCTACAATGAGCAGTTCTTC
cdr3_aa: CASSQGRGTSGDPSSYNEQFF

clone_size: few
j_call: TRBJ2-1
d_call: -
v_call: TRBV2
cdr3_nt: TGTGCCACCCAGGGTCTCAGGACATACAATGAGCAGTTCTTC
cdr3_aa: CATQGLRTYNEQFF

clone_size: -
j_call: TRBJ2-1
d_call: -
v_call: TRBV5-1
cdr3_nt: TGCGCCAGCAGCTTGTGGGCCGACAAGGTAATCTCCTACAATGAGCAGTTCTTC
cdr3_aa: CASSLWADKVISYNEQFF

clone_size: -
j_call: TRBJ1-2
d_call: -
v_call: TRBV6-6
cdr3_nt: TGTGCCAGCAGTCCTTCCCCGAACTATGGCTACACCTTC
cdr3_aa: CASSPSPNYGYTF

clone_size: -
j_call: TRBJ1-1
d_call: -
v_call: TRBV4-2
cdr3_nt: TGTGCCAGCAGCCAGGGAGCCGGGGGGAAAACTGAAGCTTTCTTT
cdr3_aa: CASSQGAGGKTEAFF

clone_size: -
j_call: TRBJ2-7
d_call: -
v_call: TRBV11-3
cdr3_nt: TGTGCCAGCAGCCAGGACTCAGTTTCCGAGCAGTACTTC
cdr3_aa: CASSQDSVSEQYF

clone_size: -
j_call: TRBJ2-2
d_call: TRBD2
v_call: TRBV6-5
cdr3_nt: TGTGCCAGCAGTCGGGGGGTAGGGGGGGAGCTGTTTTTT
cdr3_aa: CASSRGVGGELFF

clone_size: -
j_call: TRBJ2-3
d_call: TRBD1
v_call: TRBV7-2
cdr3_nt: TGTGCCAGCAGCTTTGTTGGGACAGACACAGATACGCAGTATTTT
cdr3_aa: CASSFVGTDTDTQYF

clone_size: -
j_call: TRBJ1-2
d_call: -
v_call: TRBV21-1
cdr3_nt: TGTGCCAGCAGCTTAGACAGGGCCACCTACTATGGCTACACCTTC
cdr3_aa: CASSLDRATYYGYTF

clone_size: -
j_call: TRBJ1-5
d_call: TRBD1
v_call: TRBV27
cdr3_nt: TGTGCCAGCAGTGTATCCGGGACAGGGTATCAGCCCCAGCATTTT
cdr3_aa: CASSVSGTGYQPQHF

clone_size: -
j_call: TRBJ2-4
d_call: -
v_call: TRBV18
cdr3_nt: TGTGCCAGCTCGCAAGACAGGACCCCAAACATTCAGTACTTC
cdr3_aa: CASSQDRTPNIQYF

clone_size: -
j_call: TRBJ2-7
d_call: TRBD1
v_call: TRBV3-1/TRBV3-2
cdr3_nt: TGTGCCAGCAGCCAAGTCACAGGGGGCAACGAGCAGTACTTC
cdr3_aa: CASSQVTGGNEQYF